These 23 T cell receptor beta chains were all obtained from the same sample, sequenced in a study of T cells after yellow fever vaccination. In TCRdb, the 5' RACE reads were re-called with MiXCR into one record per CDR3 protein. This table has hundreds of thousands of distinct CDR3 sequences, 4.1% appearing once. The sample consisted of PBMCs, taken 5 days after the yellow fever booster vaccination. The receptor source for this set is a man aged 18 to 35 who received the YFV17D yellow fever vaccine.

This chain uses TRBV3-1 with TRBJ2-7; D unresolved. Deletions cut 5 bases from V and 2 bases from J, with 4 bases between. The length of the CDR3 is 11 residues. Germline lookup yields CDR1 LGHDT and CDR2 YNNKEL (reference sequence). CDR3 DNA: TGTGCCAGCAGCGGACCCTACGAGCAGTACTTC. As protein: CASSGPYEQYF.

This clonotype has a handful of counts. The genes are TRBV20-1 and TRBJ2-1, with 9 bases identical to TRBD2. Germline CDR1 DFQATT, CDR2 SNEGSKA (reference sequence). Unmatched junction bases numbered 9, after V lost 0 bases and J lost 9 bases. CDR3 length equals 15 residues. The CDR3 region has the DNA TGCAGTGCTAGAGATGGTGGTAGCGGGGGAACTGAGCAGTTCTTC. Its translation: CSARDGGSGGTEQFF.

There are a few counts of this clonotype. V is TRBV20-1 and J is TRBJ2-7, with 7 bases fitting TRBD1. The CDR3 totals 9 residues. Germline V gene sequence: CDR1 DFQATT, CDR2 SNEGSKA (reference sequence). Trimming at V came to 4 bases and at J to 13 bases, leaving 4 bases not matched to a gene. Written as DNA, the CDR3 is TGCAGTGCTACTCAGGGGGAATACTTC. Amino acids: CSATQGEYF.

This clonotype has at least ten counts. This chain joins TRBV11-2 and TRBJ1-2; TRBD1 is a possible D gene (6 bases). The CDR3 runs to 13 residues. CDR1 SGHAT and CDR2 FQNNGV come from the germline V gene. Trimming stripped 5 bases from V and 7 bases from J, with 14 bases between. CDR3 DNA sequence: TGTGCCAGCAGCCAGGGGCAGGGTGGTGGCTACACCTTC. Its protein is CASSQGQGGGYTF.

This clonotype has only a few counts. The chain couples TRBV6-6 to TRBJ2-1, with D possibly matching TRBD2 (5 bases). CDR3 size: 14 residues. V was clipped by 2 bases and J by 9 bases, with 14 bases between them. The germline CDR1 and CDR2 sequences are MNHNY and SVGAGI (reference sequence). The CDR3 DNA reads as TGTGCCAGCAGTTACCCGGACGACCGGGGTGAGCAGTTCTTC. Residues: CASSYPDDRGEQFF.

The V call is TRBV6-6, the J call TRBJ1-5; 10 nucleotides line up with TRBD1. There are 14 residues in the CDR3. V shed 6 bases, J shed 10 bases, and the junction held 9 bases outside the gene matches. Per the germline V gene, CDR1 is MNHNY and CDR2 is SVGAGI (reference sequence). CDR3 region: CASRSGQGNFPQHF. The CDR3 nucleotides read TGTGCCAGCAGATCGGGACAGGGGAATTTCCCCCAGCATTTT.

This chain links TRBV4-3 with TRBJ2-5; D unclear. Trimming cost V 0 bases and J 1 base, with 6 bases left between them. CDR1 is LGHNA, CDR2 YSLEER, per germline. The CDR3 has 14 residues. CDR3 amino acids: CASSQEQAQETQYF. The CDR3 bases are TGCGCCAGCAGCCAAGAGCAGGCCCAAGAGACCCAGTACTTC.

This clonotype has only a few counts. The V call is TRBV14, the J call TRBJ1-5; D gene unclear. V shed 1 base and J shed 7 bases, with 2 bases lying between them. Germline CDR1 reads SGHDN; CDR2 reads FVKESK. The CDR3 is 11 amino acids. The CDR3 coding sequence is TGTGCCAGCAGCCAAGGACAGCCCCAGCATTTT. It is translated as CASSQGQPQHF.

In its sample, this clonotype was seen a few times. V gene TRBV19 combines with J gene TRBJ2-2; maybe TRBD2 (5 bases). CDR3 length: 14 amino acids. V lost 11 bases and J lost 5, with 18 bases in between. The germline gives CDR1 LNHDA, CDR2 SQIVND (reference sequence). The CDR3 sequence: CAASPSSSTGELFF. In DNA form, the CDR3 reads TGTGCCGCCAGCCCCTCTAGCAGTACCGGGGAGCTGTTTTTT.

The gene calls are TRBV29-1 and TRBJ2-2; D perhaps matches TRBD2 (6 bases). The CDR3 length is 11 residues. Trimming cost V 6 bases and J 8 bases, with 10 bases left between them. The germline V gene encodes CDR1 SQVTM and CDR2 ANQGSEA. The CDR3 coding sequence is TGCAGCGTACCGGGGGAGGGGGAGCTGTTTTTT. It specifies CSVPGEGELFF.

This clonotype appeared a few times. This chain uses TRBV5-1 with TRBJ2-2, with D tentatively TRBD1 or TRBD2 (6 bases each). Trimming shortened V by 4 bases and J by 9 bases, and 25 bases separated the two germline ends. CDR3 length: 17 residues. Germline CDR1 SGHRS, CDR2 YFSETQ. In DNA, the CDR3 is TGCGCCAGCAGCCCCAGTCGGGGGCGAGGCACTATCAGGGAGCTGTTTTTT. This codes for CASSPSRGRGTIRELFF.

Ten or more counts support this clonotype. The J gene is TRBJ2-6, the V gene TRBV6-5; no clear D gene. From germline, CDR1 is MNHEY and CDR2 SVGAGI. V was cut by 0 bases and J by 12 bases, with 12 bases left in between. The CDR3 is 14 amino acids. CDR3: CASSYSSRNGVLTF. DNA of the CDR3: TGTGCCAGCAGTTACTCCTCCAGGAACGGCGTCCTGACTTTC.

This clonotype was seen a handful of times. An end of the junction does not agree with germline; a read error may underlie this. This chain uses TRBV20-1 with TRBJ2-3; no clear D. This CDR3 is built from 12 residues. Germline loops: CDR1 DFQATT, CDR2 SNEGSKA (reference sequence). CDR3: CSARGTSIYPYF. CDR3 coding DNA: TGCAGTGCCAGAGGTACCTCCATTTATCCGTATTTT.

The chain joins TRBV20-1 to TRBJ2-5, with TRBD2 identical over 8 bases. Germline CDR1 reads DFQATT; CDR2 reads SNEGSKA (reference sequence). The V and J ends lost 6 bases and 5 bases, in that order; junction bases with no gene match: 11. The CDR3 spans 14 residues. The DNA for the CDR3 is TGCAGTGCCCCCGGGGGGGGAGGAGGGGAGACCCAGTACTTC. Its translation: CSAPGGGGGETQYF.

This clonotype has a count of ten or more. V gene TRBV7-9 combines with J gene TRBJ2-5; 9 nucleotides match TRBD2. The ends lost 2 bases at V and 6 bases at J; junction bases unmatched: 7. Per germline, CDR1 SEHNR and CDR2 FQNEAQ (reference sequence). The CDR3 length is 15 residues. The CDR3 is CASSLSSGGMKTQYF. CDR3 coding DNA: TGTGCCAGCAGCTTATCGAGCGGGGGGATGAAGACCCAGTACTTC.

This clonotype has more than one count but fewer than ten. The chain uses TRBV9 and TRBJ1-1, with D maybe TRBD1 (5 bases). Germline V gene data show CDR1 as SGDLS and CDR2 as YYNGEE. The V and J ends lost 3 bases and 4 bases respectively, with 16 bases between them. The CDR3 has 15 residues. This CDR3 is CASSGDGGGITEAFF. CDR3 DNA: TGTGCCAGCAGCGGGGACGGCGGCGGGATCACTGAAGCTTTCTTT. The variable domain in full, with the rest retrieved from reference TRBV9 and TRBJ1-1, is DSGVTQTPKHLITATGQRVTLRCSPRSGDLSVYWYQQSLDQGLQFLIQYYNGEERAKGNILERFSAQQFPDLHSELNLSSLELGDSALYFCASSGDGGGITEAFFGQGTRLTVV.

The J gene is TRBJ2-1, the V gene TRBV5-1; 10 positions match TRBD2. Germline V CDR1 and CDR2: SGHRS, YFSETQ. V was pared by 5 bases and J by 0 bases, with 5 bases of the junction left unmatched. The CDR3 sequence is 16 residues long. The CDR3 DNA is TGCGCCAGCAGATATAGCGGGGGGAGCTCCTACAATGAGCAGTTCTTC. Protein sequence: CASRYSGGSSYNEQFF.

This chain uses TRBV7-2 with TRBJ2-5; D gene unclear. This CDR3 contains 13 residues. Trimming took off 5 bases at V and 3 bases at J, with 10 bases between the two ends. Looked up from germline, CDR1 is SGHTA and CDR2 is FQGNSA. The DNA of the CDR3 is TGTGCCAGCAGCATGCCTGGGAAAGAGACCCAGTACTTC. This codes for CASSMPGKETQYF.

This clonotype was seen a few times. The chain uses TRBV20-1 and TRBJ2-2; TRBD1 aligns across 9 bases. There are 16 residues in the CDR3. After removal of 2 bases from V and 4 bases from J, the junction contained 8 bases not matched to a gene. Germline assignment: CDR1 DFQATT and CDR2 SNEGSKA (reference sequence). In DNA, the CDR3 is TGCAGTGCTAGACCATCAAACAGGGGGCCCACCGGGGAGCTGTTTTTT. This translates into CSARPSNRGPTGELFF.

This clonotype was seen many times. The CDR3 nucleotides are TGTGCCAGCAGTTTAAACAGGGGGGGCGAGCAGTACGTC. Amino acids: CASSLNRGGEQYV. This sequence joins TRBV12-3 or TRBV12-4 and TRBJ2-7, with a weak D call TRBD1 (8 bases). The CDR3 is made up of 13 amino acids. Trimming took off 2 bases at V and 6 bases at J, with 11 bases between the two ends.

Only a few counts were recorded for this clonotype. The chain couples TRBV20-1 to TRBJ1-6; the D is unclear. Germline V gene data show CDR1 as DFQATT and CDR2 as SNEGSKA (reference sequence). The V gene lost 6 bases and the J gene lost 10 bases, with 16 bases spanning the gap. There are 13 residues in the CDR3. The CDR3 sequence is CSAAREGISPLHF. The CDR3 DNA sequence: TGCAGTGCCGCTAGGGAAGGAATCTCACCCCTCCACTTT.

This clonotype was counted at least ten times. This rearrangement joins TRBV28 to TRBJ2-7, with D tentatively TRBD1 (6 bases). The CDR3 has 16 amino acids. The V gene lost 5 bases and the J gene lost 0 bases, with 17 bases spanning the gap. Germline V lookup: CDR1 MDHEN, CDR2 SYDVKM. CDR3 DNA sequence: TGTGCCAGCAGTCCGTACAGGGCCGTAAGCTCCTACGAGCAGTACGTC. Protein: CASSPYRAVSSYEQYV.

This clonotype was found many times. V and J are TRBV24-1 and TRBJ2-7, with 12 positions matching TRBD1. The CDR3 contains 19 residues. The germline CDR1 and CDR2 sequences are KGHDR and SFDVKD. With V trimmed by 10 bases and J by 4 bases, 22 bases remained unmatched. The CDR3 spells CATRETGTGGAEAGYEQYF. The DNA for the CDR3 is TGTGCCACTCGCGAAACCGGGACAGGGGGCGCTGAGGCCGGTTACGAGCAGTACTTC.